This T cell receptor beta chain appears in the sequencing data of a study of T-cell memory formation after mild COVID-19. Across the whole study: TCR clusters were mostly donor specific.

MiXCR was run by TCRdb on the 5' RACE reads, yielding one entry per CDR3 protein. The sample consists of hundreds of thousands of distinct CDR3 sequences, about an eighth of them appearing once. V gave up 1 base and J gave up 4 bases, with 10 bases separating them. This CDR3 is built from 13 residues. CDR1 is SQVTM and CDR2 is ANQGSEA in the germline V gene. Input material: PBMCs or a T cell subset sorted from them (not recorded which). V usage is TRBV29-1 and J usage is TRBJ1-2, with D uncertain. The sequence came from a man between 18 and 35 years old who had mild COVID-19 (a few samples of this study predate the infection). Cell type and time point are not known. The DNA for the CDR3 is TGCAGCGTTGAAGGTACGGGAACCTATGGCTACACCTTC. Protein product: CSVEGTGTYGYTF. The whole variable domain, remainder taken from reference TRBV29-1 and TRBJ1-2, is SAVISQKPSRDICQRGTSLTIQCQVDSQVTMMFWYRQQPGQSLTLIATANQGSEATYESGFVIDKFPISRPNLTFSTLTVSNMSPEDSSIYLCSVEGTGTYGYTFGSGTRLTVV.